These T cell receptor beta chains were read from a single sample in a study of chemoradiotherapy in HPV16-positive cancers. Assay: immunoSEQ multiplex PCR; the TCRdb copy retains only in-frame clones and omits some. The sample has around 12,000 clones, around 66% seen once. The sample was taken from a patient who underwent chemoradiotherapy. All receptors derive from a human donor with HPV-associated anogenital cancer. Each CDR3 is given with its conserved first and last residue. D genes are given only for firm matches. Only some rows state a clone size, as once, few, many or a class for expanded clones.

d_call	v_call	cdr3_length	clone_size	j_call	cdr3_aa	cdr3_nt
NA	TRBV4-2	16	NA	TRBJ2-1	CASSQDSAVPYNEQFF	TGTGCCAGCAGCCAAGATTCAGCGGTACCCTACAATGAGCAGTTCTTC
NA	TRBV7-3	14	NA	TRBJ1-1	CASSLGAANTEAFF	TGTGCCAGCAGCTTAGGGGCGGCAAACACTGAAGCTTTCTTT
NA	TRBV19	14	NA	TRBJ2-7	CASSIRAGAYEQYF	TGTGCCAGTAGTATTCGGGCAGGTGCCTACGAGCAGTACTTC
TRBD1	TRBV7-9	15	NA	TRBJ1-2	CASSQRGQGAYGYTF	TGTGCCAGCAGCCAGAGGGGGCAGGGCGCCTATGGCTACACCTTC
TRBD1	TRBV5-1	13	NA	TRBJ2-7	CASSVDRAYEQYF	TGCGCCAGCAGCGTGGACAGGGCGTACGAGCAGTACTTC
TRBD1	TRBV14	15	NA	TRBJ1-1	CASSPRTGWDTEAFF	TGTGCCAGCAGCCCCCGGACAGGGTGGGACACTGAAGCTTTCTTT
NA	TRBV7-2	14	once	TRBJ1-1	CASSSGAENTEAFF	TGTGCCAGCAGCTCCGGGGCAGAGAACACTGAAGCTTTCTTT
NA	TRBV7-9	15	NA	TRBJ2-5	CASSLPRRLGETQYF	TGTGCCAGCAGCTTACCCCGACGGCTGGGGGAGACCCAGTACTTC
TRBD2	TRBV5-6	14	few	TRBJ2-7	CASSPRTSNNEQYF	TGTGCCAGCAGCCCACGGACTAGCAACAACGAGCAGTACTTC
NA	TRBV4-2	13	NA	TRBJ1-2	CASSQDVSYGYTF	TGTGCCAGCAGCCAAGATGTGTCCTATGGCTACACCTTC
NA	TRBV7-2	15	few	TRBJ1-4	CASSLNVQNNEKLFF	TGTGCCAGCAGCTTAAATGTTCAGAATAATGAAAAACTGTTTTTT
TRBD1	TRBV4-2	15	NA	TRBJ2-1	CASSQDTGGYNEQFF	TGTGCCAGCAGCCAAGATACAGGGGGCTACAATGAGCAGTTCTTC
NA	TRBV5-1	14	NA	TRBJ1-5	CASSWDGSNQPQHF	TGCGCCAGCAGCTGGGACGGGAGCAATCAGCCCCAGCATTTT
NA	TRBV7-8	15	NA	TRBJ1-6	CASSLGMLHGSPLHF	TGTGCCAGCAGCTTAGGGATGCTCCACGGTTCACCCCTCCACTTT
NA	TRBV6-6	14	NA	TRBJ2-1	CASSSRGDYNEQFF	TGTGCCAGCAGTTCAAGAGGTGACTACAATGAGCAGTTCTTC
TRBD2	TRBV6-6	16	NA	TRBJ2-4	CASSGLAEGPKNIQYF	TGTGCCAGCAGCGGACTAGCGGAGGGTCCCAAAAACATTCAGTACTTC
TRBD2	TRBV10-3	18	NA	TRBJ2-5	CAISESRRTSGDQETQYF	TGTGCCATCAGTGAGTCAAGGAGGACTAGCGGGGACCAAGAGACCCAGTACTTC
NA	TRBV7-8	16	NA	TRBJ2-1	CASSLEGGARSNEQFF	TGTGCCAGCAGCTTAGAGGGCGGGGCCCGGTCCAATGAGCAGTTCTTC
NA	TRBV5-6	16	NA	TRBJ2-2	CASSLAGVFFTGELFF	TGTGCCAGCAGCTTGGCAGGGGTTTTCTTCACCGGGGAGCTGTTTTTT
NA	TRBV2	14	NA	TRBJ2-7	CASDPRDGSYEQYF	TGTGCCAGCGATCCTCGGGACGGCTCCTACGAGCAGTACTTC
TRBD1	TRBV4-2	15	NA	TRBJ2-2	CASSQGGQGTGELFF	TGTGCCAGCAGCCAAGGGGGACAGGGGACCGGGGAGCTGTTTTTT
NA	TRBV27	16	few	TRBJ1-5	CASSFSGGSGNQPQHF	TGTGCCAGCAGTTTTAGTGGGGGCAGTGGCAATCAGCCCCAGCATTTT
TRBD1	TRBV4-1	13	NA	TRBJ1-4	CASSRDREAKLFF	TGCGCCAGCAGCCGCGACAGGGAGGCGAAACTGTTTTTT
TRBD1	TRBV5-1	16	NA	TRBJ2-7	CASSLAPGQGAYEQYF	TGCGCCAGCAGCTTGGCCCCCGGACAGGGGGCCTACGAGCAGTACTTC
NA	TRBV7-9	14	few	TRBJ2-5	CASSLDLLQETQYF	TGTGCCAGCAGCTTAGACCTGCTTCAGGAGACCCAGTACTTC
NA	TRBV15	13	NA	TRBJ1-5	CATSPNSNQPQHF	TGTGCCACCAGCCCAAATAGCAATCAGCCCCAGCATTTT
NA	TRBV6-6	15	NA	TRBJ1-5	CASSYSQGWGQPQHF	TGTGCCAGCAGTTACTCTCAGGGGTGGGGTCAGCCCCAGCATTTT
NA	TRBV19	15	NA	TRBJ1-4	CASTTQGSTGEKLFF	TGTGCCAGTACCACACAGGGTTCTACTGGCGAAAAACTGTTTTTT
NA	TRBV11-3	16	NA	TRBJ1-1	CASSLTQGGEFTEAFF	TGTGCCAGCAGCTTAACCCAAGGAGGAGAATTCACTGAAGCTTTCTTT
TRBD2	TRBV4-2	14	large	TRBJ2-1	CASSQGLADNEQFF	TGTGCCAGCAGCCAAGGACTAGCGGACAATGAGCAGTTCTTC
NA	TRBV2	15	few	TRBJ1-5	CASSDRRGVNQPQHF	TGTGCCAGCAGTGATCGCAGGGGAGTAAATCAGCCCCAGCATTTT
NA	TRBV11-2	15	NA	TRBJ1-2	CASSLDGRPFYGYTF	TGTGCCAGCAGCTTAGATGGTCGACCGTTCTATGGCTACACCTTC
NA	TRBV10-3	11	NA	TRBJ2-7	CATGAIYEQYF	TGTGCCACGGGAGCTATCTACGAGCAGTACTTC
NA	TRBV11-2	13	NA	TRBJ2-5	CASSSDLQETQYF	TGTGCCAGCAGCTCGGACTTACAAGAGACCCAGTACTTC
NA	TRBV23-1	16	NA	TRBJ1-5	CASSQLRGGGNQPQHF	TGCGCCAGCAGTCAATTAAGGGGTGGTGGCAATCAGCCCCAGCATTTT
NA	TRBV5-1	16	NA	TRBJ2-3	CASSFTGGRLSNTQYF	TGCGCCAGCAGCTTTACCGGGGGCCGCCTTTCGAATACGCAGTATTTT
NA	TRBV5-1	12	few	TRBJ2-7	CASSLQFDEQYF	TGCGCCAGCAGCTTGCAATTTGACGAGCAGTACTTC
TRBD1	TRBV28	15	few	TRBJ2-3	CASSLWTGGRDTQYF	TGTGCCAGCAGTCTCTGGACAGGGGGCAGGGATACGCAGTATTTT
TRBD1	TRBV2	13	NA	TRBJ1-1	CASSGGENTEAFF	TGTGCCAGCTCAGGGGGGGAGAACACTGAAGCTTTCTTT
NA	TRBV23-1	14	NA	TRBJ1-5	CASASTPWRQPQHF	TGCGCCAGCGCAAGTACACCCTGGCGTCAGCCCCAGCATTTT
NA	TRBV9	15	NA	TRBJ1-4	CASSVVGSVNEKLFF	TGTGCCAGCAGCGTAGTGGGCAGCGTTAATGAAAAACTGTTTTTT
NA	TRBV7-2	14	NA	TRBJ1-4	CASSHGEGFEKLFF	TGTGCCAGCAGCCATGGGGAAGGGTTTGAAAAACTGTTTTTT
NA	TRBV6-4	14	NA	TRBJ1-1	CASRGGEWADEAFF	TGTGCCAGCAGAGGGGGGGAATGGGCGGATGAAGCTTTCTTT
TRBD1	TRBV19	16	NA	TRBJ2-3	CASSSGQGGGTDTQYF	TGTGCCAGTAGTTCGGGACAGGGGGGAGGCACAGATACGCAGTATTTT
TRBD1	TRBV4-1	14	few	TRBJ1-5	CASSQSRGSGPQHF	TGCGCCAGCAGCCAGAGCAGGGGGTCAGGGCCCCAGCATTTT
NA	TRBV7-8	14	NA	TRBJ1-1	CASSSSTENTEAFF	TGTGCCAGCAGCTCCTCGACTGAAAACACTGAAGCTTTCTTT
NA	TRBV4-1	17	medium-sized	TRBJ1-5	CASSQEAAPGGNQPQHF	TGCGCCAGCAGCCAAGAGGCGGCGCCGGGCGGGAATCAGCCCCAGCATTTT
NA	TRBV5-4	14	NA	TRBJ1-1	CASSPPGLNTEAFF	TGTGCCAGCAGCCCCCCCGGGTTGAACACTGAAGCTTTCTTT
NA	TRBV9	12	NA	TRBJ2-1	CASSLVGDWQFF	TGTGCCAGCAGCCTCGTGGGGGACTGGCAGTTCTTC
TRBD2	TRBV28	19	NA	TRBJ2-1	CASSLPRLAGGPGYNEQFF	TGTGCCAGCAGTTTACCCAGACTAGCGGGGGGGCCGGGCTACAATGAGCAGTTCTTC
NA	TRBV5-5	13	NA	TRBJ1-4	CASSLLTNEKLFF	TGTGCCAGCAGCTTGTTAACTAATGAAAAACTGTTTTTT
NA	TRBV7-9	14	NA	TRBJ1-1	CASIPQGLNTEAFF	TGTGCCAGCATCCCACAGGGCCTGAACACTGAAGCTTTCTTT
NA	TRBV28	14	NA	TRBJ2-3	CASLAAGSTDTQYF	TGTGCCAGCCTAGCAGCGGGCAGCACAGATACGCAGTATTTT
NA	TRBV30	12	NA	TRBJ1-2	CAWRTGTLGYTF	TGTGCCTGGAGAACCGGGACTTTAGGCTACACCTTC
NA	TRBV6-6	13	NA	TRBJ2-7	CASSYSFSNEQYF	TGTGCCAGCAGTTACTCGTTTTCGAACGAGCAGTACTTC